Listed below are T cell receptor beta chains from one sample, sequenced in a study of cytomegalovirus exposure and HLA in healthy donors. Only in-frame clones appear in the TCRdb table, and some are missing; sequencing was by immunoSEQ multiplex PCR. The sample lists around 150,000 clones; 65% to 85% were seen once. Sequenced: PBMCs. The receptors originated from a male donor in good health and CMV-seropositive. Each CDR3 is given without its conserved first and last residue. A D gene is named only where the DNA matches it firmly. Not all rows give a size; the values are once, few, many and, for expanded clones, a class.

>NA|TRBV5-1|NA|NA
ASSLAMNRNTYEQY
>TRBJ2-1|TRBV7-2|once|NA
ASSSLTGRNEQF
>TRBJ2-7|TRBV7-9|NA|TRBD2
ASSRATSEAYEQY
>TRBJ1-2|TRBV15|NA|NA
ATSRSGVYGYT
>TRBJ2-3|TRBV19|NA|NA
ASSNRQTDTQY
>TRBJ2-7|TRBV6-5|NA|TRBD1
ASSYSTGSYPEQY
>TRBJ2-5|TRBV27|NA|NA
ASTLGETQY
>TRBJ2-2|TRBV6-1|NA|NA
ASSERPHTGELF
>TRBJ2-1|TRBV29-1|NA|TRBD2
SVDTGLAAYNEQF
>TRBJ1-3|TRBV6-7|once|TRBD1
ASSSNRGCSGNTIY
>TRBJ1-2|TRBV10-3|NA|NA
AATRDNLNAGYGYT
>TRBJ2-7|TRBV30|NA|NA
AWSERVGGEQY
>TRBJ1-4|TRBV7-9|once|TRBD1
ASSLEVGQGTGKLF
>TRBJ2-7|TRBV30|once|TRBD2
AWRGLAGSYEQY
>TRBJ2-1|TRBV7-3|NA|TRBD2
ASSTDRRTGGEQF
>TRBJ1-2|TRBV5-1|once|TRBD1
ASSFGDRGFGYT
>TRBJ2-7|TRBV6-5|NA|TRBD1
ASSYRQGIREQY
>TRBJ2-2|TRBV7-2|NA|NA
ASSLAISRGSGELF
>TRBJ1-5|TRBV5-4|NA|NA
ASSFSGGNQPQH
>TRBJ1-4|TRBV6-1|NA|NA
ASSEQGLNEKLF
>NA|TRBV4-1|once|NA
ASSQGRSSSYEQY
>TRBJ2-7|TRBV29-1|NA|TRBD1
SGAGQGIHEQY
>TRBJ1-2|TRBV30|NA|TRBD1
ARSRGTDDGYT
>TRBJ2-7|TRBV30|NA|TRBD1
AWSQPGTGRYEQY
>TRBJ1-5|TRBV6-5|NA|NA
ASPERPGEPQH
>TRBJ2-1|TRBV9|NA|NA
ASGTSGDEQF
>TRBJ1-5|TRBV19|NA|NA
ASRTEYNQPQH
>TRBJ2-7|TRBV7-8|NA|TRBD1
ASRDSGQGALQY
>TRBJ1-2|TRBV18|NA|TRBD1
ASSQGQGEGYT
>TRBJ1-1|TRBV29-1|NA|NA
SVGFDRNTEAF
>TRBJ1-1|TRBV6-1|NA|NA
ASTQGIPDTEAF
>TRBJ1-1|TRBV6-5|NA|TRBD1
ASSRQGGVSTEAF
>TRBJ1-2|TRBV5-1|NA|TRBD1
ASSDRGPTNYGYT
>TRBJ2-7|TRBV6-6|NA|TRBD1
ASSDRGLSYEQY
>TRBJ2-3|TRBV7-9|NA|NA
ASSFPSRERGTQY
>TRBJ2-5|TRBV4-2|NA|NA
ASSQDGAYQETQY
>TRBJ2-1|TRBV7-8|NA|TRBD2
ASSRTSRHNEQF
>TRBJ1-1|TRBV5-1|few|TRBD1
ASSTGQDGTEAF
>NA|TRBV9|once|NA
ASSVNSLAYEQY
>TRBJ2-7|TRBV25-1|NA|NA
ASSISPSYEQY
>TRBJ2-5|TRBV28|NA|NA
ASSFGGQGDRETQY
>TRBJ2-5|TRBV5-8|NA|NA
ASSLQTSREETQY
>TRBJ2-7|TRBV6-5|few|TRBD1
ASSRQGLSGEQY
>TRBJ2-2|TRBV27|NA|TRBD2
ASALGTSGNTGELF
>TRBJ2-1|TRBV5-1|NA|TRBD2
ASSLSSGGVGEQF
>TRBJ2-1|TRBV5-6|NA|TRBD2
ASSLPGAGGPNEQF
>TRBJ1-2|TRBV25-1|NA|TRBD1
ASNTGAEGYT
>TRBJ1-5|TRBV10-3|once|NA
AISDLKGSNQPQH